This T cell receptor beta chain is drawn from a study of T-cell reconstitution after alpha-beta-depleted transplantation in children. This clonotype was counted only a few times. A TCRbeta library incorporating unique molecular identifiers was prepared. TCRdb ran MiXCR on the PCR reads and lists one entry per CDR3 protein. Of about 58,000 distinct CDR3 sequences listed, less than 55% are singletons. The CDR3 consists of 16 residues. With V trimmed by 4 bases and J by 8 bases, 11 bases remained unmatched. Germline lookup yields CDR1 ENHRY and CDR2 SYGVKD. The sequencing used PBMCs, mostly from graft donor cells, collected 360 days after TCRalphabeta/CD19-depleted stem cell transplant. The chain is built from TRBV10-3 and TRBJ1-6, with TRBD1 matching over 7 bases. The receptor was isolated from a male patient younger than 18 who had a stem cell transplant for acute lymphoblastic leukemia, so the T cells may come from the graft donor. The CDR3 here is CAISGNRGISDSPLHF. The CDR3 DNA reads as TGTGCCATCAGTGGCAACAGGGGAATTTCGGATTCACCCCTCCACTTT.